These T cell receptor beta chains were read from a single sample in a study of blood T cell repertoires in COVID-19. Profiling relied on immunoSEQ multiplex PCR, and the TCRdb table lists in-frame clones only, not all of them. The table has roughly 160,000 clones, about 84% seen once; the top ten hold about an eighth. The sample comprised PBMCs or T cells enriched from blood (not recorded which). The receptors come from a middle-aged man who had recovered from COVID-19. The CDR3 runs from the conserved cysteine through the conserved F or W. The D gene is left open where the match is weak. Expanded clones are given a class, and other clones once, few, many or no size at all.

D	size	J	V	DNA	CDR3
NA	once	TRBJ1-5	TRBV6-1	TGTGCCACCAATGAACCGGGACAGCCCCAGCATTTT	CATNEPGQPQHF
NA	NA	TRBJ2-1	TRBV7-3	TGTGCCAGCAGCCCCCGTGAGGGGGTCGACTACAATGAGCAGTTCTTC	CASSPREGVDYNEQFF
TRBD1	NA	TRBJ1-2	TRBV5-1	TGCGCCAGCAGCGAGGACAGGTACTATGGCTACACCTTC	CASSEDRYYGYTF
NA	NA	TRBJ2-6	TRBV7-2	TGTGCCAGCAGCTTCCAGGGAACAACTGGGGCCAACGTCCTGACTTTC	CASSFQGTTGANVLTF
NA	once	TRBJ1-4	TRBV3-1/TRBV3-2	TGTGCCAGCAGCCACGGGGTTCGGGGGGCAACTAATGAAAAACTGTTTTTT	CASSHGVRGATNEKLFF
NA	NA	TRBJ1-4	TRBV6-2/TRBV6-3	TGTGCCAGCAGTCTCCAAGGGGCGTCTGAAAAACTGTTTTTT	CASSLQGASEKLFF
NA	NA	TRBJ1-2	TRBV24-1	TGTGCCACCAGCGCTTCTACGGGGGGTGACTATGGCTACACCTTC	CATSASTGGDYGYTF
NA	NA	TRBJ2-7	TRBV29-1	TGCAGCGTTGACTCGCAGGGCCACGAGCAGTACTTC	CSVDSQGHEQYF
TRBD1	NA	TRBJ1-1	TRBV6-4	TGTGCCAGCAGTGACTCGCCAGGGGGTAGGACTGAAGCTTTCTTT	CASSDSPGGRTEAFF
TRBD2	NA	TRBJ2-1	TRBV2	TGTGCCAGCAGTGTTAGAATAGCGGGGGGCCAAAGCTCCTACAATGAGCAGTTCTTC	CASSVRIAGGQSSYNEQFF
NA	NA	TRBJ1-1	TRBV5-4	TGTGCCAGCAGCACCTCCAGGAACACTGAAGCTTTCTTT	CASSTSRNTEAFF
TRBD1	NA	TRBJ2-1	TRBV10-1	TGCGCCAGCAGTTTAACAGGGGGTCTATACAATGAGCAGTTCTTC	CASSLTGGLYNEQFF
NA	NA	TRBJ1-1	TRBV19	TGTGCCAGTAGTATCGGGGAGAACACTGAAGCTTTCTTT	CASSIGENTEAFF
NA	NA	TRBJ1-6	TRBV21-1	TGTGCCAGCAGCAAATCGAAACAGGGAGAAGACAATTCACCCCTCCACTTT	CASSKSKQGEDNSPLHF
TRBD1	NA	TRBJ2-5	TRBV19	TGTGCCAGTAGTCTCGGGACAGGGGTGTGGGAGACCCAGTACTTC	CASSLGTGVWETQYF
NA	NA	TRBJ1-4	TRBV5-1	TGCGCCAGCAGTTTGGATCAGGGTGGCGAAAAACTGTTTTTT	CASSLDQGGEKLFF
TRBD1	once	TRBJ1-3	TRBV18	TGTGCCAGCTCACCGGGACAGGTCCCCTCTGGAAACACCATATATTTT	CASSPGQVPSGNTIYF
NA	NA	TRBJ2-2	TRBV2	TGTGCCAGCAGTCGGGAAAACACCGGGGAGCTGTTTTTT	CASSRENTGELFF
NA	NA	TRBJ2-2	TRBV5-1	TGCGCCAGCGGGGGCTTGAGCGCCACCGGGGAGCTGTTTTTT	CASGGLSATGELFF
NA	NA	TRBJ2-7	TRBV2	TGTGCCAGCAGTGTCCGGGACTCTTCCTACGAGCAGTACTTC	CASSVRDSSYEQYF
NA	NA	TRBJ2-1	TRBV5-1	TGCGCCAGCAGCCAGTTGGGCGAGCAGTTCTTC	CASSQLGEQFF